These 28 T cell receptor beta chains were all obtained from the same sample, sequenced in a study of T cell changes during pregnancy in multiple sclerosis. Using immunoSEQ multiplex PCR, the repertoire was profiled, and TCRdb retains in-frame clones only, with some absent. The sample includes under 45,000 clones, roughly 92% seen only once; the top ten take approximately 0.67%. This specimen consisted of CD4+ T cells from peripheral blood mononuclear cells, obtained in the first trimester of pregnancy. The receptors were gathered from a female donor with multiple sclerosis, enrolled in a pregnancy study.

This rearrangement joins TRBV30 to TRBJ1-4, with D hard to call. V was trimmed by 2 bases and J by 8 bases, leaving 6 bases between them. This CDR3 has 11 residues. Germline CDR1 and CDR2: GTSNPN and SVGIG (reference sequence). This chain's CDR3 is CAWSIREKLFF. The DNA of the CDR3 is TGTGCCTGGAGTATTCGGGAAAAACTGTTTTTT. The complete variable domain, with remaining parts taken from reference TRBV30 and TRBJ1-4, reads SQTIHQWPATLVQPVGSPLSLECTVEGTSNPNLYWYRQAAGRGLQLLFYSVGIGQISSEVPQNLSASRPQDRQFILSSKKLLLSDSGFYLCAWSIREKLFFGSGTQLSVL.

The chain combines TRBV18 with TRBJ2-2; a possible D gene is TRBD1 (6 bases). Germline V CDR1 and CDR2: KGHSH, LQKENI. Trimming took off 2 bases at V and 9 bases at J, with 13 bases between the two ends. CDR3 size: 14 residues. CDR3 nucleotide sequence: TGTGCCAGCTCACCAGGGGGCGATCAAAGGGAGCTGTTTTTT. This gives the protein CASSPGGDQRELFF.

This rearrangement joins TRBV13 to TRBJ2-5; D unclear. V lost 3 bases and J lost 1, with 3 bases in between. CDR1 and CDR2 from the germline V gene are PRHDT and FYEKMQ (reference sequence). The length of the CDR3 is 12 residues. In DNA, the CDR3 is TGTGCCAGCAGCTTCGGCCAAGAGACCCAGTACTTC. This translates into CASSFGQETQYF.

The chain carries TRBV18 and TRBJ2-4, with TRBD2 identical over 9 bases. The CDR3 contains 22 residues. The V gene end was trimmed by 6 bases and the J gene end by 3 bases; junction bases not matched to a gene: 27. Germline V gives CDR1 KGHSH, CDR2 LQKENI. The DNA for the CDR3 is TGTGCCAGCTCGCCCAATCGACGGGTATCTAGCGGGAACCCGGGGGGCAAAAACATTCAGTACTTC. It encodes CASSPNRRVSSGNPGGKNIQYF.

This sequence joins TRBV6-5 and TRBJ2-2; 10 bases match TRBD1. The CDR3 is 14 residues long. The germline gives CDR1 MNHEY, CDR2 SVGAGI. V lost 9 bases to trimming and J lost 6 bases; unmatched junction nucleotides: 7. The CDR3 DNA is TGTGCCAGTTTCCGGGACAGGGGTCCCGGGGAGCTGTTTTTT. It encodes CASFRDRGPGELFF.

V and J are TRBV5-6 and TRBJ2-5, with 7 bases matching TRBD1. V lost 6 bases to trimming and J lost 4 bases; unmatched junction nucleotides: 6. Germline-derived CDR1 and CDR2 are SGHDT and YYEEEE. The CDR3 has 13 residues. CDR3 amino acids: CASTGDRAETQYF. The CDR3 DNA follows: TGTGCCAGCACCGGAGACAGGGCAGAGACCCAGTACTTC.

This chain links TRBV2 with TRBJ2-7; D may be TRBD2 (7 bases). The CDR3 has 14 amino acids. The V and J ends lost 6 bases and 0 bases respectively, with 12 bases between them. Germline assignment: CDR1 SNHLY and CDR2 FYNNEI. Here the CDR3 reads CASRRGGSSYEQYF. CDR3 coding DNA: TGTGCCAGCAGGAGGGGGGGTAGCTCCTACGAGCAGTACTTC. Filled out from reference TRBV2 and TRBJ2-7, the complete variable domain reads EPEVTQTPSHQVTQMGQEVILRCVPISNHLYFYWYRQILGQKVEFLVSFYNNEISEKSEIFDDQFSVERPDGSNFTLKIRSTKLEDSAMYFCASRRGGSSYEQYFGPGTRLTVT.

The CDR3 here is CASSREGGIYEQYF. The CDR3 DNA reads TGTGCCAGCAGCCGGGAAGGTGGGATATACGAGCAGTACTTC. This chain uses TRBV7-9 with TRBJ2-7, with D maybe TRBD2 (5 bases). The CDR3 is made up of 14 amino acids. Per germline, CDR1 SEHNR and CDR2 FQNEAQ (reference sequence). V shed 5 bases and J shed 4 bases, with 15 bases lying between them. The full variable domain, completed using reference TRBV7-9 and TRBJ2-7, is DTGVSQNPRHKITKRGQNVTFRCDPISEHNRLYWYRQTLGQGPEFLTYFQNEAQLEKSRLLSDRFSAERPKGSFSTLEIQRTEQGDSAMYLCASSREGGIYEQYFGPGTRLTVT.

CDR3 loop: CASSARQGTVETQYF. CDR3 in DNA: TGTGCCAGCAGTGCCCGGCAGGGTACCGTAGAGACCCAGTACTTC. The chain joins TRBV2 to TRBJ2-5; perhaps TRBD1 as D (5 bases). Trimming shortened V by 4 bases and J by 4 bases, and 16 bases separated the two germline ends. The germline gives CDR1 SNHLY, CDR2 FYNNEI. The CDR3 runs to 15 residues.

This chain joins TRBV28 and TRBJ2-3; TRBD2 might be the D (5 bases). The CDR3 is made up of 17 amino acids. Looked up from germline, CDR1 is MDHEN and CDR2 is SYDVKM. V was cut by 4 bases and J by 8 bases, with 25 bases left in between. CDR3 in DNA: TGTGCCAGCAGTTCTTCCGGTGTAAGGGAGTATATGGCTACGCAGTATTTT. It specifies CASSSSGVREYMATQYF.

V gene TRBV6-5 combines with J gene TRBJ2-3, with TRBD2 matching over 10 bases. The germline V gene encodes CDR1 MNHEY and CDR2 SVGAGI. This CDR3 has 16 amino acids. The V gene end was trimmed by 4 bases and the J gene end by 2 bases; junction bases not matched to a gene: 6. For the CDR3, the DNA is TGTGCCAGCAGTTCGCCTAGCGGGAGCCCCACAGATACGCAGTATTTT. This encodes CASSSPSGSPTDTQYF.

J is TRBJ2-2 and V is TRBV11-2; TRBD1 matches 9 bases. The V gene's germline CDR1 is SGHAT and CDR2 FQNNGV. Trimming at V came to 3 bases and at J to 7 bases, leaving 6 bases not matched to a gene. This CDR3 is 15 amino acids long. This CDR3 is CASSFGTGRSGELFF. The CDR3 DNA reads TGTGCCAGCAGCTTTGGGACAGGGAGGAGCGGGGAGCTGTTTTTT.

The chain couples TRBV6-4 to TRBJ2-1; 7 bases match TRBD1. The CDR3 has 11 amino acids. Trimming took 6 bases from V and 11 from J; bases not matched to a gene: 4. Germline V gene lookup returns CDR1 MRHNA and CDR2 SNTAGT. Here the CDR3 reads CASSAGGQQFF. CDR3 DNA: TGTGCCAGCAGCGCAGGGGGTCAGCAGTTCTTC.

V and J are TRBV4-2 and TRBJ1-5; no clear D gene. The CDR3 length is 15 residues. V was clipped by 0 bases and J by 2 bases, with 8 bases between them. Per the germline V gene, CDR1 is LGHNA and CDR2 is YNFKEQ. CDR3 nucleotide sequence: TGTGCCAGCAGCCAAGATAAGGCGGGCAATCAGCCCCAGCATTTT. Translation: CASSQDKAGNQPQHF.

This chain uses TRBV5-1 with TRBJ2-5, with 7 positions matching TRBD1. Germline V gene data show CDR1 as SGHRS and CDR2 as YFSETQ. V lost 0 bases and J lost 2; bases outside the gene matches: 4. This CDR3 has 15 amino acids. The CDR3 DNA reads as TGCGCCAGCAGCTTGGATTCGGGACAGCAAGAGACCCAGTACTTC. It translates to CASSLDSGQQETQYF.

V usage is TRBV15 and J usage is TRBJ1-1; D remains unclear. The V end lost 0 bases, the J end lost 1 base, and 9 bases lay between the germline ends. In germline, CDR1 is LNHNV, CDR2 YYDKDF (reference sequence). The CDR3 has 15 amino acids. CDR3 loop: CATSRDRRKNTEAFF. The CDR3 nucleotides are TGTGCCACCAGCAGAGATAGGCGGAAGAACACTGAAGCTTTCTTT.

This clone ranks as medium-sized (0.01 to 0.1%). The chain has TRBV9 and TRBJ2-3; 8 bases agree with TRBD1. Germline CDR1 and CDR2: SGDLS and YYNGEE. This CDR3 region has 15 residues. V was pared by 0 bases and J by 6 bases, with 6 bases of the junction left unmatched. The CDR3 DNA is TGTGCCAGCAGCGTAGCTATGGACAGGGTTGATACGCAGTATTTT. Translation gives CASSVAMDRVDTQYF.

The chain has TRBV7-9 and TRBJ2-5; maybe TRBD2 (6 bases). The ends were cut back, 5 bases at V and 1 base at J, with 14 bases in the middle. The germline V gene encodes CDR1 SEHNR and CDR2 FQNEAQ (reference sequence). The CDR3 sequence is 15 residues long. The CDR3 DNA sequence: TGTGCCAGCAGCCGACTAGGGAGCTCCCAAGAGACCCAGTACTTC. This codes for CASSRLGSSQETQYF. The full variable domain, in which reference TRBV7-9 and TRBJ2-5 provide the parts outside the CDR3, is DTGVSQNPRHKITKRGQNVTFRCDPISEHNRLYWYRQTLGQGPEFLTYFQNEAQLEKSRLLSDRFSAERPKGSFSTLEIQRTEQGDSAMYLCASSRLGSSQETQYFGPGTRLLVL.

The chain carries TRBV6-6 and TRBJ1-5; weak D call: TRBD1 (5 bases). The CDR3 spans 14 residues. V lost 2 bases and J lost 4, with 9 bases in between. Germline CDR1 reads MNHNY; CDR2 reads SVGAGI (reference sequence). Here the CDR3 reads CASSYMGLNQPQHF. The CDR3 DNA sequence: TGTGCCAGCAGTTACATGGGGCTAAATCAGCCCCAGCATTTT.

The CDR3 sequence is CASSLATGDSYEQYF. Here the CDR3 DNA reads TGTGCCAGCAGCTTAGCAACAGGGGACTCCTACGAGCAGTACTTC. The chain links TRBV7-6 to TRBJ2-7, with TRBD1 matching over 7 bases. Germline V gives CDR1 SGHVS, CDR2 FNYEAQ. After removal of 0 bases from V and 0 bases from J, the junction contained 2 bases not matched to a gene. CDR3 length: 15 residues.

DNA for the CDR3: TGTGCCAGCAGAGATACTAGCGCCCCGTCTGATACGCAGTATTTT. Its translation: CASRDTSAPSDTQYF. The chain joins TRBV2 to TRBJ2-3; 7 bases agree with TRBD2. The V gene end was trimmed by 6 bases and the J gene end by 6 bases; junction bases not matched to a gene: 12. The CDR3 is made up of 15 amino acids. From germline, CDR1 is SNHLY and CDR2 FYNNEI.

The rearrangement uses TRBV19 and TRBJ1-4, with no clear D. The CDR3 extends over 13 amino acids. Trimming left V 6 bases short and J 4 bases short, with 9 bases between. CDR1 and CDR2 from the germline V gene are LNHDA and SQIVND (reference sequence). This chain's CDR3 is CASRPRGNEKLFF. CDR3 sequence (DNA): TGTGCCAGTAGACCACGGGGTAATGAAAAACTGTTTTTT.

This chain links TRBV5-1 with TRBJ2-7; TRBD2 matches at 9 bases. V trimming: 5 bases; J trimming: 0 bases; junction bases outside the gene matches: 0. The CDR3 covers 13 residues. Germline-derived CDR1 and CDR2 are SGHRS and YFSETQ. The CDR3 DNA follows: TGCGCCAGCAGTAGCGGGGGCTCCTACGAGCAGTACTTC. This codes for CASSSGGSYEQYF.

CDR3 sequence reads: CASSLQGFGYTF. For the CDR3, the DNA is TGTGCCAGCAGCTTACAGGGTTTTGGCTACACCTTC. The chain couples TRBV7-8 to TRBJ1-2, with TRBD1 as a possible D gene (5 bases). V lost 2 bases and J 7 bases, leaving 8 bases between the germline ends. Germline assignment: CDR1 SGHVS and CDR2 FQNEAQ. The length of the CDR3 is 12 residues.

The chain combines TRBV30 with TRBJ2-5; 8 bases map to TRBD2. With 2 bases clipped from V and 5 bases from J, the junction kept 10 bases outside the gene matches. This CDR3 contains 15 residues. The germline CDR1 and CDR2 sequences are GTSNPN and SVGIG (reference sequence). The CDR3 protein is CAWSSGTRVGETQYF. In DNA form, the CDR3 reads TGTGCCTGGAGTTCCGGGACTAGGGTAGGGGAGACCCAGTACTTC.

The CDR3 DNA is TGTGCCAGCTCACCCCTCCGCGGAGCTAGCACAGATACGCAGTATTTT. Encoded protein: CASSPLRGASTDTQYF. The chain employs TRBV18 and TRBJ2-3; D gene ambiguous. Trimming removed 3 bases from V and 0 bases from J, with 13 bases in between. The CDR3 totals 16 residues. The V gene's germline CDR1 is KGHSH and CDR2 LQKENI.

This chain links TRBV29-1 with TRBJ2-5; the D gene is possibly TRBD2 (7 bases). The CDR3 runs 14 residues. V was shortened by 6 bases and J by 1 base, with 15 bases between the two germline ends. CDR1 and CDR2 from the germline V gene are SQVTM and ANQGSEA. Written as DNA, the CDR3 is TGCAGCGTCAATGTGGCGGGGGCCCAAGAGACCCAGTACTTC. Translation gives CSVNVAGAQETQYF.

The chain carries TRBV18 and TRBJ2-1; 14 bases match TRBD2. CDR1 is KGHSH and CDR2 is LQKENI in the germline V gene. The length of the CDR3 is 16 residues. V was clipped by 3 bases and J by 9 bases; unmatched bases: 7. The chain's CDR3 is CASSPGTSGGVSEQFF. CDR3 sequence (DNA): TGTGCCAGCTCACCTGGGACTAGCGGGGGTGTGTCTGAGCAGTTCTTC.